A single sample gave rise to the 24 T cell receptor beta chains below, sequenced in a study of CD8+CD57+ T cells in acquired aplastic anemia. Genomic DNA was employed as the template in profiling TCR beta VDJ and CDR3. A single record per CDR3 protein comes from TCRdb applying MiXCR to the reads. The profile covers 86,000 or so distinct CDR3 sequences, with more than 40% appearing a single time and 66% taken by the ten largest. Sequences were obtained from sorted CD4+, CD8+, or CD8+CD57+ T cells (not recorded which) from PBMCs. The receptors were sampled from a human donor in good health, serving as a control.

The V call is TRBV10-3, the J call TRBJ2-1; unclear D gene. Between the trimmed V and J ends, which lost 6 bases and 3 bases, there was a span of 3 bases. The CDR3 loop spans 11 amino acids. The germline V gene has CDR1 ENHRY and CDR2 SYGVKD. CDR3 bases: TGTGCCATCAGCATCTACAATGAGCAGTTCTTC. The encoded protein is CAISIYNEQFF.

In nucleotides, the CDR3 is TGTGCCAGCACCCCCCAAGAGACCCAGTACTTC. This translates into CASTPQETQYF. The chain employs TRBV2 and TRBJ2-5; D not resolved. The germline V and J ends were trimmed by 7 bases and 1 base, with 4 bases remaining between them. There are 11 residues in the CDR3. Germline V gene lookup returns CDR1 SNHLY and CDR2 FYNNEI.

The chain couples TRBV27 to TRBJ1-1, with a weak D call TRBD1 (6 bases). V shed 7 bases and J shed 6 bases, with 12 bases lying between them. The CDR3 has 12 amino acids. Germline CDR1 is MNHEY and CDR2 is SMNVEV (reference sequence). CDR3: CASTGASAEAFF. The CDR3 DNA follows: TGTGCCAGCACAGGGGCGTCGGCTGAAGCTTTCTTT.

The V and J genes are TRBV6-1 and TRBJ1-6, with D perhaps TRBD1 (5 bases). This CDR3 comprises 15 residues. Trimming removed 1 base from V and 5 bases from J, with 9 bases in between. CDR1 MNHNS and CDR2 SASEGT come from the germline V gene. CDR3 sequence: CASSEGGTHNSPLHF. CDR3 coding DNA: TGTGCCAGCAGTGAAGGCGGGACTCATAATTCACCCCTCCACTTT.

This clonotype is a singleton in its sample. The chain uses TRBV7-9 and TRBJ1-6, with a weak D call TRBD1 (6 bases). V dropped 3 bases and J dropped 11 bases, with 14 bases sitting between them. Germline CDR1 is SEHNR and CDR2 is FQNEAQ (reference sequence). The CDR3 is 14 amino acids. This CDR3 is CASSFVGAGPPLHF. CDR3 nucleotides: TGTGCCAGCAGCTTCGTGGGGGCGGGTCCACCCCTCCACTTT.

CDR3 amino acids: CASSGINQPQHF. The DNA for the CDR3 is TGTGCCAGCAGCGGTATCAATCAGCCCCAGCATTTT. The V gene is TRBV25-1, the J gene TRBJ1-5; D uncertain. Germline lookup yields CDR1 MGHDK and CDR2 SYGVNS. V lost 6 bases to trimming and J lost 3 bases, with 6 bases between them. This CDR3 comprises 12 residues.

The chain is built from TRBV7-7 and TRBJ2-5; no clear D gene. The CDR3 spans 14 residues. Per the germline V gene, CDR1 is SSHAT and CDR2 is FNYEAQ (reference sequence). V lost 4 bases, J lost 2 bases, and 11 bases lay in between. CDR3 protein: CASSYSAGQETQYF. For the CDR3, the DNA is TGTGCCAGCAGCTATTCGGCAGGACAAGAGACCCAGTACTTC. Supplemented by reference TRBV7-7 and TRBJ2-5, the full variable domain reads GAGVSQSPRYKVTKRGQDVTLRCDPISSHATLYWYQQALGQGPEFLTYFNYEAQPDKSGLPSDRFSAERPEGSISTLTIQRTEQRDSAMYRCASSYSAGQETQYFGPGTRLLVL.

Many counts were recorded for this clonotype. The V call is TRBV6-1, the J call TRBJ1-2; a possible D gene is TRBD1 (6 bases). Germline V lookup: CDR1 MNHNS, CDR2 SASEGT. CDR3 size: 14 residues. V was clipped by 7 bases and J by 4 bases, with 16 bases between them. The CDR3 reads CASTQPLQGYGYTF. DNA of the CDR3: TGTGCCAGCACCCAACCTCTACAGGGCTATGGCTACACCTTC.

The rearrangement uses TRBV19 and TRBJ2-5; 8 nucleotides line up with TRBD1. Germline V gene data show CDR1 as LNHDA and CDR2 as SQIVND (reference sequence). This CDR3 is built from 15 residues. V shed 4 bases, J shed 1 base, and the junction held 5 bases outside the gene matches. The CDR3 nucleotides read TGTGCCAGTAGTAACCGGGACAGGAGCCAAGAGACCCAGTACTTC. Encoded protein: CASSNRDRSQETQYF.

This chain uses TRBV27 with TRBJ2-3, with TRBD1 matching over 8 bases. This CDR3 has 17 amino acids. Germline CDR1 MNHEY, CDR2 SMNVEV (reference sequence). V shed 6 bases and J 3 bases; nucleotides not matched to a gene: 14. The CDR3 coding sequence is TGTGCCAGCAGCCAAAAACTCAGGGGGCCAGGAACAGATACGCAGTATTTT. Translating gives CASSQKLRGPGTDTQYF.

This clonotype showed up just a few times. This sequence may be a read error, since a much larger clone differs from it by one base. V gene TRBV6-5 combines with J gene TRBJ1-2; maybe TRBD1 (5 bases). The V end lost 4 bases, the J end lost 3 bases, and 9 bases lay between the germline ends. CDR1 and CDR2 (germline): MNHEY, SVGAGI. The CDR3 length is 13 residues. The CDR3 nucleotides read TGTGCCAGCAGTTTATCGACAGACTATGGCTACACCTTC. It translates to CASSLSTDYGYTF.

The rearrangement uses TRBV5-4 and TRBJ1-5; 8 positions agree with TRBD1. The CDR3 consists of 17 residues. Losses at the gene ends were 5 bases for V and 1 base for J; bases not matched to a gene: 11. Per the germline V gene, CDR1 is SGHNT and CDR2 is YYREEE (reference sequence). The CDR3 DNA reads TGTGCCAGCAGTTTCAGGACAGGGTTGGAGAGCAATCAGCCCCAGCATTTT. Protein sequence: CASSFRTGLESNQPQHF.

In this sample, this clonotype turned up a few times. The chain joins TRBV27 to TRBJ1-5; 10 positions match TRBD1. The CDR3 is 16 residues long. Germline V gene sequence: CDR1 MNHEY, CDR2 SMNVEV (reference sequence). The ends lost 11 bases at V and 3 bases at J; junction bases unmatched: 13. CDR3 loop: CAAWEGGQGLNQPQHF. CDR3 bases: TGTGCCGCCTGGGAAGGGGGACAGGGGCTCAATCAGCCCCAGCATTTT.

The chain carries TRBV29-1 and TRBJ2-5, with 9 positions matching TRBD1. V dropped 5 bases and J dropped 2; count of bases not matched to a gene: 6. Germline V CDR1 and CDR2: SQVTM, ANQGSEA. This CDR3 has 14 residues. The CDR3 reads CSVSDRGVQETQYF. The CDR3, as DNA: TGCAGCGTTTCGGACAGGGGAGTTCAAGAGACCCAGTACTTC.

This clonotype was detected a few times. This chain joins TRBV2 and TRBJ2-7; D gene uncertain. Germline V CDR1 and CDR2: SNHLY, FYNNEI. V was pared by 4 bases and J by 3 bases, with 10 bases between. This CDR3 comprises 13 residues. The CDR3 coding sequence is TGTGCCAGCAGTGTGGGATTCCTCTACGAGCAGTACGTC. Translation: CASSVGFLYEQYV.

At least ten counts were recorded for this clonotype. V usage is TRBV24-1 and J usage is TRBJ2-3, with D tentatively TRBD2 (6 bases). The V and J ends lost 3 bases and 0 bases respectively, with 27 bases between them. CDR3 length: 21 amino acids. Germline CDR1 KGHDR, CDR2 SFDVKD. The chain's CDR3 is CATSDAQGAGGQGESTDTQYF. The CDR3 region has the DNA TGTGCCACCAGTGATGCCCAGGGAGCGGGCGGCCAGGGTGAGAGCACAGATACGCAGTATTTT.

This clonotype was detected a few times. J is TRBJ2-3 and V is TRBV15; D gene ambiguous. Germline-derived CDR1 and CDR2 are LNHNV and YYDKDF (reference sequence). V shed 5 bases and J shed 9 bases, with 15 bases lying between them. The CDR3 covers 13 residues. The CDR3: CATSPQARLTQYF. CDR3 nucleotides: TGTGCCACCAGCCCCCAAGCAAGGTTGACGCAGTATTTT.

The chain employs TRBV10-2 and TRBJ1-6; 9 bases map to TRBD1. With V trimmed by 6 bases and J by 8 bases, 2 bases remained unmatched. This CDR3 has 13 residues. Germline V lookup: CDR1 WSHSY, CDR2 SAAADI. The CDR3 region has the DNA TGCGCCAGCAGCCGGGACAGGGATTCACCCCTCCACTTT. Its translation: CASSRDRDSPLHF.

The chain's CDR3 is CASSLGPSASQETQYF. The CDR3 DNA sequence: TGTGCCAGCTCCCTAGGACCCTCGGCTTCCCAAGAGACCCAGTACTTC. V gene TRBV28 combines with J gene TRBJ2-5; unclear D gene. The length of the CDR3 is 16 residues. Germline CDR1 reads MDHEN; CDR2 reads SYDVKM. V lost 8 bases to trimming and J lost 1 base, with 20 bases between them. The full variable domain, rest sourced from reference TRBV28 and TRBJ2-5, is DVKVTQSSRYLVKRTGEKVFLECVQDMDHENMFWYRQDPGLGLRLIYFSYDVKMKEKGDIPEGYSVSREKKERFSLILESASTNQTSMYLCASSLGPSASQETQYFGPGTRLLVL.

Comments on this clonotype: At one of its ends the junction is not consistent with the germline gene, which may arise from a read error. V gene TRBV7-9 combines with J gene TRBJ2-7, with D perhaps TRBD2 (5 bases). Germline V lookup: CDR1 SEHNR, CDR2 FQNEAQ (reference sequence). The CDR3 runs 12 residues. CDR3 protein: CAGSLNRGEQYF. CDR3 nucleotides: TGTGCCGGCAGCTTAAACCGGGGCGAGCAGTACTTC.

The chain combines TRBV15 with TRBJ2-5, with D perhaps TRBD2 (6 bases). The J call may be incorrect, as the DNA end agrees better with TRBJ2-1. The CDR3 runs 13 residues. Germline CDR1 reads LNHNV; CDR2 reads YYDKDF (reference sequence). The CDR3 DNA is TGTGCCACCAGCAGAGATGGAGGGAATGAGCAGTTCTTC. Protein sequence: CATSRDGGNEQFF.

This chain joins TRBV19 and TRBJ2-7; D is perhaps TRBD1 (6 bases). From germline, CDR1 is LNHDA and CDR2 SQIVND (reference sequence). This CDR3 contains 14 residues. Trimming left V 4 bases short and J 3 bases short, with 13 bases between. The CDR3 coding sequence is TGTGCCAGTAGTAAACAGGGATCTTTCTACGAGCAGTACTTC. Protein product: CASSKQGSFYEQYF.

V is TRBV7-2 and J is TRBJ2-7, with 7 bases matching TRBD1. This CDR3 comprises 15 residues. Per the germline V gene, CDR1 is SGHTA and CDR2 is FQGNSA. Trimming took 6 bases from V and 3 from J; bases not matched to a gene: 11. This CDR3 is CASRRMDRRYYEQYF. Written as DNA, the CDR3 is TGTGCCAGCAGAAGGATGGACAGGAGGTACTACGAGCAGTACTTC.

Details on this clonotype: A much larger clone lies one base from this, so it may be a read error. The chain carries TRBV12-3 or TRBV12-4 and TRBJ1-2; no firm D call. The CDR3 covers 13 residues. Here the CDR3 reads CASSLERNYGYIF. CDR3 bases: TGTGCCAGCAGTTTGGAGCGAAACTATGGCTACATCTTC.